The 2 T cell receptor beta chains below all came from one sample that was sequenced in a study of blood T cell repertoires in COVID-19. TCRdb keeps only in-frame clones here, not all; method: immunoSEQ multiplex PCR. The sample lists 150,000 to 200,000 clones, approximately 95% occurring once. The sequencing sample was made of peripheral blood. The receptor source for this set is a woman aged 45-65 years with acute or convalescent COVID-19.

The V and J genes are TRBV5-1 and TRBJ2-7, with unresolved D. The CDR3 contains 14 residues. Germline-derived CDR1 and CDR2 are SGHRS and YFSETQ. The ends were cut back, 0 bases at V and 1 base at J, with 8 bases in the middle. This CDR3 reads CASSLVGRSYEQYF. The CDR3 DNA reads TGCGCCAGCAGCTTGGTTGGCCGTTCCTACGAGCAGTACTTC.

Here the CDR3 reads CASSPNVAGLEQYF. The CDR3 bases are TGTGCCAGCTCTCCTAACGTCGCTGGTCTTGAGCAGTACTTC. The V call is TRBV18, the J call TRBJ2-7; D gene unclear. CDR1 and CDR2 (germline): KGHSH, LQKENI. Trimming removed 6 bases from V and 7 bases from J, with 19 bases in between. The CDR3 sequence is 14 residues long. The full variable domain, completed using reference TRBV18 and TRBJ2-7, is NAGVMQNPRHLVRRRGQEARLRCSPMKGHSHVYWYRQLPEEGLKFMVYLQKENIIDESGMPKERFSAEFPKEGPSILRIQQVVRGDSAAYFCASSPNVAGLEQYFGPGTRLTVT.